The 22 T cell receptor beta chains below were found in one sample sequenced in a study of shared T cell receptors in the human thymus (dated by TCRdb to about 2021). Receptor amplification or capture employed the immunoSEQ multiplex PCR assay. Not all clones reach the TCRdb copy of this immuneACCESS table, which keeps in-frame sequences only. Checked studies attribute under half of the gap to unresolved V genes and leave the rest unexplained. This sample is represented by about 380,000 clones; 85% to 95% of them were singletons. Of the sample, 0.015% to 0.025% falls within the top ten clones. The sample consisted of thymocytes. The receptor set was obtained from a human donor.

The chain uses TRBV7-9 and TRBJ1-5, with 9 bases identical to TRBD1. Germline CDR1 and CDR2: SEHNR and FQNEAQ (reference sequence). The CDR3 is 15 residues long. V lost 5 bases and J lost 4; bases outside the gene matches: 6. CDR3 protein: CASSIGTGSNQPQHF. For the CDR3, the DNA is TGTGCCAGCAGCATAGGGACAGGGTCAAATCAGCCCCAGCATTTT. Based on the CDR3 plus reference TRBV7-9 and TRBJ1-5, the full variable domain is DTGVSQNPRHKITKRGQNVTFRCDPISEHNRLYWYRQTLGQGPEFLTYFQNEAQLEKSRLLSDRFSAERPKGSFSTLEIQRTEQGDSAMYLCASSIGTGSNQPQHFGDGTRLSIL.

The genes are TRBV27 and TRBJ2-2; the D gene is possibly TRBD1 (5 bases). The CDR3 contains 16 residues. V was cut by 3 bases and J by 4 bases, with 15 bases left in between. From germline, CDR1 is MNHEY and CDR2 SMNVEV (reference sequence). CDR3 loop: CASSFGWGTVTGELFF. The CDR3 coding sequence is TGTGCCAGCAGTTTTGGTTGGGGCACGGTCACCGGGGAGCTGTTTTTT.

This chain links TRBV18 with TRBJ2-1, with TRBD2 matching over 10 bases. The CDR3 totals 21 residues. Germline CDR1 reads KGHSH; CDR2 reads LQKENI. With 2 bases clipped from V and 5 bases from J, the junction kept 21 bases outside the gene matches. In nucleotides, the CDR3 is TGTGCCAGCTCACCAGAATCTAACGGGCTAGCGGGGGATCCGAAGAACAATGAGCAGTTCTTC. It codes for CASSPESNGLAGDPKNNEQFF.

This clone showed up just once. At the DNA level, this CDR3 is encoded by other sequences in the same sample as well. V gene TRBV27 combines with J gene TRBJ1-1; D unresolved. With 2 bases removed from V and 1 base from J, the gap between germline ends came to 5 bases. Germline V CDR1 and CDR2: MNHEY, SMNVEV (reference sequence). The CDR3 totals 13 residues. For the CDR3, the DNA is TGTGCCAGCAGTTTAAGTCCGAACACTGAAGCTTTCTTT. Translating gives CASSLSPNTEAFF.

CDR3 sequence: CASSGPVALRDRGSYEQYF. The CDR3, as DNA: TGTGCCAGCAGCGGACCAGTGGCTCTCCGGGACAGGGGCTCCTACGAGCAGTACTTC. The rearrangement joins TRBV13 to TRBJ2-7; 10 bases are shared with TRBD1. The V segment lost 5 bases and the J segment 0 bases; nucleotides outside the gene matches: 16. Germline lookup yields CDR1 PRHDT and CDR2 FYEKMQ (reference sequence). CDR3 length: 19 residues.

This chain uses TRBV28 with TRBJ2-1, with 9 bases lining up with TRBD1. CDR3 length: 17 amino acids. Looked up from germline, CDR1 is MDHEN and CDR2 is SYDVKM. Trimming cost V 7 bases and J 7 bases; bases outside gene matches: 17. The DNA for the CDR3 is TGTGCCAGCACTGAACTAGTAACAGGGGGCATAAGGAATGAGCAGTTCTTC. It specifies CASTELVTGGIRNEQFF.

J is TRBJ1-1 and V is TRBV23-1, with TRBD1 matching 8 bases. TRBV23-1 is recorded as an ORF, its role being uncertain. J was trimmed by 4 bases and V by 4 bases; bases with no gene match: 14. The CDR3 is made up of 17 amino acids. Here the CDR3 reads CASSPPDREAWSTEAFF. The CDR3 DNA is TGCGCCAGCAGTCCCCCGGACAGGGAGGCTTGGTCCACTGAAGCTTTCTTT.

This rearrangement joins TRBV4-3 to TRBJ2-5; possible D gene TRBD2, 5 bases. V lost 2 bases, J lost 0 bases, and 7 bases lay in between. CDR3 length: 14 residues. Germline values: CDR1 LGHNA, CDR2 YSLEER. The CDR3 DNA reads TGCGCCAGCAGCCAAAAGAGGGACCAAGAGACCCAGTACTTC. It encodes CASSQKRDQETQYF.

CDR3 DNA: TGCAGCGTTCTCACCAGGGAGGACTATGGCTACACCTTC. Translated, it gives CSVLTREDYGYTF. The chain is built from TRBV29-1 and TRBJ1-2; a weak D match, TRBD1 (5 bases). The CDR3 is made up of 13 amino acids. The ends were cut back, 5 bases at V and 3 bases at J, with 13 bases in the middle. Germline V CDR1 and CDR2: SQVTM, ANQGSEA.

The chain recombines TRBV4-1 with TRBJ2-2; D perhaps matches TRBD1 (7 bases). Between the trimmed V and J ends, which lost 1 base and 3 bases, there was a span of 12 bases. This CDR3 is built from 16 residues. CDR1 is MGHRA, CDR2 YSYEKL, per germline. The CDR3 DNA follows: TGCGCCAGCAGCCAAGTGGAGGGGGCGCACACCGGGGAGCTGTTTTTT. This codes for CASSQVEGAHTGELFF.

The CDR3 DNA is TGTGCCAGCAGTTTATACCCCCACAGGGGGCTATCATACGAGCAGTACTTC. It translates to CASSLYPHRGLSYEQYF. The gene calls are TRBV27 and TRBJ2-7, with TRBD1 matching over 9 bases. This CDR3 has 17 amino acids. The V gene end was trimmed by 1 base and the J gene end by 4 bases; junction bases not matched to a gene: 11. CDR1 and CDR2 (germline): MNHEY, SMNVEV (reference sequence).

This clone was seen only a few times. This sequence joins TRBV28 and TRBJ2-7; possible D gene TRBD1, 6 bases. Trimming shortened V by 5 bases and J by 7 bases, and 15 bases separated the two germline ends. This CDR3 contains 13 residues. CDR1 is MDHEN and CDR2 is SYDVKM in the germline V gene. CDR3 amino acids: CASSPRDKEEQYF. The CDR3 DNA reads TGTGCCAGCAGTCCCCGGGACAAGGAGGAGCAGTACTTC.

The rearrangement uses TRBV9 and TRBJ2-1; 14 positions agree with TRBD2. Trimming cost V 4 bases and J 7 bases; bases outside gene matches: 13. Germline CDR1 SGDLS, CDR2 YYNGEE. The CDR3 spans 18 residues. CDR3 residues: CASSTVPGLAGELNEQFF. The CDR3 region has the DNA TGTGCCAGCAGCACAGTCCCGGGACTAGCGGGAGAGTTGAATGAGCAGTTCTTC.

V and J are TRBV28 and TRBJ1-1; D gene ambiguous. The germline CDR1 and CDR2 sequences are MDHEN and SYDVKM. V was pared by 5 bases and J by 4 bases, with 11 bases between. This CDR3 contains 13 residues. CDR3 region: CASSLTSITEAFF. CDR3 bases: TGTGCCAGCAGTCTGACATCCATCACTGAAGCTTTCTTT. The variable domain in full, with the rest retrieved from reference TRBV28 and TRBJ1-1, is DVKVTQSSRYLVKRTGEKVFLECVQDMDHENMFWYRQDPGLGLRLIYFSYDVKMKEKGDIPEGYSVSREKKERFSLILESASTNQTSMYLCASSLTSITEAFFGQGTRLTVV.

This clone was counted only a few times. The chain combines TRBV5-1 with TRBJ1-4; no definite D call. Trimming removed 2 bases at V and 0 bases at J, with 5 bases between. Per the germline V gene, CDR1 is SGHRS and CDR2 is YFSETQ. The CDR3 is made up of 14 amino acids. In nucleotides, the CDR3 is TGCGCCAGCAGCTTCCGGTCAACTAATGAAAAACTGTTTTTT. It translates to CASSFRSTNEKLFF.

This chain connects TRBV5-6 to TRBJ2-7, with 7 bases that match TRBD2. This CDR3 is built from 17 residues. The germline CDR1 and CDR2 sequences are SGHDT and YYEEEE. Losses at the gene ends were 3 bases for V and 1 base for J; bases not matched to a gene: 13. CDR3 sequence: CASSCRDYHPPSYEQYF. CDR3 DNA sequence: TGTGCCAGCAGCTGCCGGGACTACCATCCCCCATCCTACGAGCAGTACTTC.

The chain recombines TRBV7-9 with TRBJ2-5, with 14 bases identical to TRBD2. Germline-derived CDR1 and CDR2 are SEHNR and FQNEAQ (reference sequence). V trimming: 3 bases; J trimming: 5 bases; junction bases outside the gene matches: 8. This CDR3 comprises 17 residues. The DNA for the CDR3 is TGTGCCAGCAGCTTTAAGGGACTAGCGGGAGCGGGGGAGACCCAGTACTTC. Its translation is CASSFKGLAGAGETQYF.

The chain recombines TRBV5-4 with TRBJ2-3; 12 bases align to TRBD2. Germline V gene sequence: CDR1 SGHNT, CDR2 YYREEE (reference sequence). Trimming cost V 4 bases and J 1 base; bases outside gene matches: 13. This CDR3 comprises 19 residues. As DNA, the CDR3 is TGTGCCAGCAGCCAAAACCTACCGGGACTAGCGGGCGGCACAGATACGCAGTATTTT. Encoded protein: CASSQNLPGLAGGTDTQYF.

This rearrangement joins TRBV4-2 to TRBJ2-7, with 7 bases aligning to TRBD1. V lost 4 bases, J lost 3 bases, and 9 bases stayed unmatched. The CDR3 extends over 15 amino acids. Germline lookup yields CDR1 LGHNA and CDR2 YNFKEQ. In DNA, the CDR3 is TGTGCCAGCAGCCCCCGGGACAGTTGGATCTACGAGCAGTACTTC. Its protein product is CASSPRDSWIYEQYF.

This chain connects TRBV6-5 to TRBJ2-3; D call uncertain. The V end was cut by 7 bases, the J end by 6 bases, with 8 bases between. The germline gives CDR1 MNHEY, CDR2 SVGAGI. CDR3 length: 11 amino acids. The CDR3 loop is CASMSTDTQYF. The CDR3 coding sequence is TGTGCCAGCATGTCGACTGATACGCAGTATTTT.

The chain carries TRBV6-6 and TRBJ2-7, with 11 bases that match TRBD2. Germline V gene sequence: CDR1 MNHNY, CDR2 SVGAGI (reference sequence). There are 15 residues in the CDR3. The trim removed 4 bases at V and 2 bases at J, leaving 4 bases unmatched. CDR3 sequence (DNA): TGTGCCAGCAGTTCCCCGGGACTAGCGGCCTACGAGCAGTACTTC. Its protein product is CASSSPGLAAYEQYF.

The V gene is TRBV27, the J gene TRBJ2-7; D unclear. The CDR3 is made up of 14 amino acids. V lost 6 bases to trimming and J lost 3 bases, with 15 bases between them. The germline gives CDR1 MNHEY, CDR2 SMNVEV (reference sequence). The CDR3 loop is CASREPGGHYEQYF. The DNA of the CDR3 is TGTGCCAGCAGAGAACCAGGCGGCCACTACGAGCAGTACTTC.